In its sample, the clone carrying this T cell receptor beta chain was seen a few times. Its target is unknown. These data belong to a study of T cells in Graves' hyperthyroidism and ophthalmopathy. Amplified TCR beta CDR3 regions came from RNA transcripts. A set of HTBI primers served as the primers for a first-round RT-PCR of the TCR CDR3. MiXCR, run by TCRdb on the multiplex PCR reads, gives a single entry per CDR3 protein. There are 560,000 or so distinct CDR3 sequences in the sample; 15% to 20% occur only once, and over 45% lies in the top ten. Study findings and constraints: Stable hyperthyroidism was told apart from ophthalmopathy by a model built on 13 V-J features.

Germline CDR1 is SGHRS and CDR2 is YFSETQ. V shed 2 bases and J shed 0 bases, with 14 bases lying between them. This CDR3 has 16 amino acids. The gene calls are TRBV5-1 and TRBJ1-1; D uncertain. This TCR came from a man aged 35 to 55 with Graves' ophthalmopathy. Sequenced sample: blood. The chain's CDR3 is CASSLSTPVMNTEAFF. DNA of the CDR3: TGCGCCAGCAGCTTATCTACGCCTGTTATGAACACTGAAGCTTTCTTT.